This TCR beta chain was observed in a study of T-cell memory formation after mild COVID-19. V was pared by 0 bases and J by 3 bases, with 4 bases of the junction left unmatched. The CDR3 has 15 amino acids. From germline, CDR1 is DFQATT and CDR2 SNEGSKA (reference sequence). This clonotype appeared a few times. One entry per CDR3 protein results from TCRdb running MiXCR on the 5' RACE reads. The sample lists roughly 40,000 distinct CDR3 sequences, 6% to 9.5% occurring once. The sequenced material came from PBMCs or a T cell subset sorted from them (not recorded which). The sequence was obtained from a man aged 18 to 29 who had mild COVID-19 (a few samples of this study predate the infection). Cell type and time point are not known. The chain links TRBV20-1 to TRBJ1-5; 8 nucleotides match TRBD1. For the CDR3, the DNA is TGCAGTGCTAGAGAAAGGGACAGGTTCAATCAGCCCCAGCATTTT. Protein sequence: CSARERDRFNQPQHF.